The rows below give T cell receptor beta chains drawn from one sample of a study of identical twins. MiXCR, applied by TCRdb to the 5' RACE reads, yields one record per CDR3 protein. Among 300,000 to 400,000 distinct CDR3 sequences, approximately 10% were seen once, and the ten largest hold approximately 9.3%. The specimen sequenced was naive T cells sorted from blood. The receptors come from a woman aged 45-59 years in good health. CDR3s include the opening cysteine and the closing phenylalanine or tryptophan. A D gene is named only where the DNA matches it firmly. Only part of the rows carry a size: once, few, many, or a class if the clone is expanded.

v_call	d_call	clone_size	j_call	cdr3_aa	cdr3_nt
TRBV12-5	NA	NA	TRBJ2-1	CASGEVANEQFF	TGTGCTAGTGGCGAGGTCGCAAATGAGCAGTTCTTC
TRBV27	NA	many	TRBJ2-1	CASALAYYNEQFF	TGTGCCAGCGCCCTAGCTTACTACAATGAGCAGTTCTTC
TRBV10-3	NA	many	TRBJ2-5	CATQGGPMETQYF	TGTGCCACCCAAGGGGGACCTATGGAGACCCAGTACTTC
TRBV27	NA	many	TRBJ2-7	CASSGQGRYEQYF	TGTGCCAGCTCCGGTCAGGGTCGGTACGAGCAGTACTTC
TRBV6-4	TRBD2	many	TRBJ2-7	CASSPIGGGDYEQYF	TGTGCCAGCAGCCCTATTGGGGGGGGAGACTACGAGCAGTACTTC
TRBV15	NA	NA	TRBJ2-3	CATRKSGDTQYF	TGTGCCACCAGGAAGTCCGGAGATACGCAGTATTTT
TRBV5-1	NA	few	TRBJ2-1	CASSLSQGEQFF	TGCGCCAGCAGCCTATCACAGGGAGAGCAGTTCTTC
TRBV5-1	NA	few	TRBJ2-3	CASSLRRSGGSTDTQYF	TGCGCCAGCAGCTTGAGGAGGTCGGGCGGTAGCACAGATACGCAGTATTTT
TRBV12-3/TRBV12-4	NA	many	TRBJ1-1	CASSPKMNTEAFF	TGTGCCAGCAGCCCTAAAATGAACACTGAAGCTTTCTTT
TRBV24-1	TRBD1	few	TRBJ2-1	CATSDRSGQVQRRNEQFF	TGTGCCACCAGTGATAGAAGCGGACAGGTCCAAAGGAGGAATGAGCAGTTCTTC
TRBV20-1	NA	NA	TRBJ1-6	CSANRLTDYNSPLHF	TGCAGTGCCAATAGACTTACGGATTATAATTCACCCCTCCACTTT